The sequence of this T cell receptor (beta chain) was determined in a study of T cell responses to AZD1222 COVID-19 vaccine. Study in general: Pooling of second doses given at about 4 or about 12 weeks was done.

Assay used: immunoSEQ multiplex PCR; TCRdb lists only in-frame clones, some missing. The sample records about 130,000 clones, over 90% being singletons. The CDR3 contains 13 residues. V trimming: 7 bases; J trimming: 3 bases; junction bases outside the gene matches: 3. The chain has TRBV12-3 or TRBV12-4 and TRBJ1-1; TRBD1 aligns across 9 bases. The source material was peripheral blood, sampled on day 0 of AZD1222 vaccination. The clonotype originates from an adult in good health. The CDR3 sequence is CASIRQGDTEAFF. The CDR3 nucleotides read TGTGCCAGCATCCGACAGGGGGACACTGAAGCTTTCTTT.